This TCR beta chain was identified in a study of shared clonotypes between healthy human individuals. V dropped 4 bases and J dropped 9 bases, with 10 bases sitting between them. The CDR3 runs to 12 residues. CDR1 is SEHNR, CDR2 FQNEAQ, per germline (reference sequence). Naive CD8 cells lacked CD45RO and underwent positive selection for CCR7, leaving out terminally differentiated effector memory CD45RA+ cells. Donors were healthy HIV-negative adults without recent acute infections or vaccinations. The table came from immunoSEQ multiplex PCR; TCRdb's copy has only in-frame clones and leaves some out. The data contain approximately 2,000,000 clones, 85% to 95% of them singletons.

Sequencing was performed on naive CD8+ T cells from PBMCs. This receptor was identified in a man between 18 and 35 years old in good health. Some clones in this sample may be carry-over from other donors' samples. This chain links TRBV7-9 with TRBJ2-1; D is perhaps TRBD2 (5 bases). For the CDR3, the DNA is TGTGCCAGCAGCTCGGGGAACGGTGAGCAGTTCTTC. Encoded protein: CASSSGNGEQFF.